The 17 T cell receptor beta chains below all came from one sample that was sequenced in a study of T cells after yellow fever vaccination. Via MiXCR, TCRdb re-called the 5' RACE reads, giving one row per CDR3 protein. The data hold hundreds of thousands of distinct CDR3 sequences, with over 4.5% observed a single time. The sample here was CD4+ T cells sorted from PBMCs, taken on the day of the yellow fever booster vaccination. The receptors were sampled from a man aged 18 to 35 who received the YFV17D yellow fever vaccine.

There are many counts of this clonotype. The V gene is TRBV28, the J gene TRBJ1-6; 9 positions match TRBD1. Germline loops: CDR1 MDHEN, CDR2 SYDVKM. CDR3 length: 15 residues. The V segment lost 6 bases and the J segment 6 bases; nucleotides outside the gene matches: 6. The CDR3 DNA is TGTGCCAGCAGCTACCCGGGACAGGGTAATTCACCCCTCCACTTT. It translates to CASSYPGQGNSPLHF.

This chain connects TRBV6-5 to TRBJ1-1, with D possibly matching TRBD1 (5 bases). CDR1 is MNHEY and CDR2 is SVGAGI in the germline V gene. V lost 0 bases and J lost 0, with 8 bases in between. The CDR3 has 15 amino acids. CDR3 coding DNA: TGTGCCAGCAGTTACTCGGGGGTGATGAACACTGAAGCTTTCTTT. Its translation: CASSYSGVMNTEAFF.

This clonotype was seen a handful of times. The CDR3 DNA sequence: TGTGCCATCAGTGAGTCGGGTCAGTTCAATCAGCCCCAGCATTTT. Amino acid sequence: CAISESGQFNQPQHF. The rearrangement uses TRBV10-3 and TRBJ1-5; D call uncertain. Germline CDR1 is ENHRY and CDR2 is SYGVKD. V was clipped by 0 bases and J by 3 bases, with 9 bases between them. The CDR3 is 15 residues long.

This clonotype was observed a few times. The J gene is TRBJ2-3, the V gene TRBV20-1; D is unresolved. The CDR3 contains 14 residues. CDR1 is DFQATT and CDR2 is SNEGSKA in the germline V gene (reference sequence). Trimming pared 0 bases from V and 9 bases from J, leaving 16 bases between. The CDR3 DNA is TGCAGTGCTAGAGATCCCAAGGCAGTCGGCACGCAGTATTTT. As protein: CSARDPKAVGTQYF.

Many counts were recorded for this clonotype. This chain uses TRBV10-3 with TRBJ1-3; no clear D. Trimming left V 10 bases short and J 0 bases short, with 10 bases between. The V gene's germline CDR1 is ENHRY and CDR2 SYGVKD. This CDR3 contains 13 residues. CDR3 loop: CANAGDSGNTIYF. The CDR3 bases are TGTGCCAACGCCGGAGACTCTGGAAACACCATATATTTT.

This clonotype was observed a few times. V is TRBV9 and J is TRBJ1-4; 11 nucleotides match TRBD1. There are 14 residues in the CDR3. V lost 3 bases, J lost 8 bases, and 3 bases stayed unmatched. Per germline, CDR1 SGDLS and CDR2 YYNGEE. In DNA form, the CDR3 reads TGTGCCAGCAGCGAGGGACAGGGGGGAGAAAAACTGTTTTTT. It translates to CASSEGQGGEKLFF.

The chain uses TRBV12-3 or TRBV12-4 and TRBJ2-2; D may be TRBD1 or TRBD2 (7 bases each). Trimming cost V 6 bases and J 1 base, with 12 bases left between them. The CDR3 extends over 15 amino acids. The DNA of the CDR3 is TGTGCCAGCAGCCAGGGGGGGCAGAACACCGGGGAGCTGTTTTTT. Its translation: CASSQGGQNTGELFF.

This clonotype has a count of ten or more. The chain employs TRBV5-1 and TRBJ2-3; D is possibly TRBD2 (5 bases). The CDR3 consists of 15 residues. V was shortened by 0 bases and J by 5 bases, with 13 bases between the two germline ends. From germline, CDR1 is SGHRS and CDR2 YFSETQ. CDR3 loop: CASSLDKSGLDTQYF. The CDR3 DNA reads as TGCGCCAGCAGCTTGGACAAGAGCGGATTAGATACGCAGTATTTT.

This clonotype was observed at least ten times. The genes are TRBV20-1 and TRBJ2-1, with D unclear. V gave up 8 bases and J gave up 4 bases, with 12 bases separating them. The germline V gene has CDR1 DFQATT and CDR2 SNEGSKA (reference sequence). CDR3 length: 12 amino acids. This chain's CDR3 is CSTLSYYNEQFF. DNA for the CDR3: TGCAGTACCCTATCCTATTACAATGAGCAGTTCTTC.

This clonotype has at least ten counts. This chain connects TRBV5-1 to TRBJ1-1; D gene uncertain. V lost 0 bases and J lost 10, with 10 bases in between. The CDR3 has 12 residues. Germline V gene data show CDR1 as SGHRS and CDR2 as YFSETQ. The CDR3 DNA sequence: TGCGCCAGCAGCTTGGAGGGTGTCGGAGCTTTCTTT. Protein sequence: CASSLEGVGAFF.

Here the CDR3 DNA reads TGTGCCAGCAGGAGACAGGGGCTCTCTGGAAACACCATATATTTT. It codes for CASRRQGLSGNTIYF. The V gene is TRBV12-3 or TRBV12-4, the J gene TRBJ1-3; 8 bases map to TRBD1. V shed 6 bases and J 0 bases; nucleotides not matched to a gene: 4. The CDR3 has 15 amino acids.

The table lists this clonotype with a few counts. The J gene is TRBJ1-1, the V gene TRBV5-4; 7 nucleotides agree with TRBD1. With V trimmed by 4 bases and J by 1 base, 7 bases remained unmatched. This CDR3 is 15 amino acids long. The germline V gene encodes CDR1 SGHNT and CDR2 YYREEE (reference sequence). The CDR3 region is CASSPTGSRNTEAFF. CDR3 DNA: TGTGCCAGCAGCCCGACAGGGTCGAGGAACACTGAAGCTTTCTTT.

The rearrangement joins TRBV20-1 to TRBJ2-1, with D hard to call. Germline V gene sequence: CDR1 DFQATT, CDR2 SNEGSKA (reference sequence). The CDR3 runs to 10 residues. Trimming pared 3 bases from V and 7 bases from J, leaving 4 bases between. The CDR3 bases are TGCAGTGCTAGTAGAAATGAGCAGTTCTTC. This sequence encodes CSASRNEQFF.

This clonotype was seen many times. The chain carries TRBV3-1 and TRBJ2-1; 8 bases match TRBD2. V lost 3 bases to trimming and J lost 7 bases; unmatched junction nucleotides: 5. The CDR3 contains 14 residues. Per the germline V gene, CDR1 is LGHDT and CDR2 is YNNKEL (reference sequence). CDR3 DNA sequence: TGTGCCAGCAGCCAGCGGGGGGCCGGGAATGAGCAGTTCTTC. This gives the protein CASSQRGAGNEQFF.

V is TRBV5-1 and J is TRBJ2-1, with a possible D match to TRBD1 (7 bases). Germline-derived CDR1 and CDR2 are SGHRS and YFSETQ. V was cut by 1 base and J by 9 bases, with 14 bases left in between. The CDR3 runs to 14 residues. CDR3 nucleotide sequence: TGCGCCAGCAGCTTGAGACAGGGAGGCGGTGAGCAGTTCTTC. This gives the protein CASSLRQGGGEQFF.

The chain uses TRBV6-6 and TRBJ1-2; TRBD1 might be the D (5 bases). Looked up from germline, CDR1 is MNHNY and CDR2 is SVGAGI (reference sequence). This CDR3 contains 14 residues. Trimming removed 4 bases at V and 4 bases at J, with 13 bases between. Written as DNA, the CDR3 is TGTGCCAGCAGTTCGCCCAGGGTAACCTATGGCTACACCTTC. Amino acid sequence: CASSSPRVTYGYTF.

This chain connects TRBV4-3 to TRBJ1-2; D uncertain. The CDR3 has 16 amino acids. Trimming stripped 0 bases from V and 1 base from J, with 12 bases between. From germline, CDR1 is LGHNA and CDR2 YSLEER. This CDR3 is CASSQDSYSDNYGYTF. The CDR3 nucleotides read TGCGCCAGCAGCCAAGATAGTTACTCTGATAACTATGGCTACACCTTC.